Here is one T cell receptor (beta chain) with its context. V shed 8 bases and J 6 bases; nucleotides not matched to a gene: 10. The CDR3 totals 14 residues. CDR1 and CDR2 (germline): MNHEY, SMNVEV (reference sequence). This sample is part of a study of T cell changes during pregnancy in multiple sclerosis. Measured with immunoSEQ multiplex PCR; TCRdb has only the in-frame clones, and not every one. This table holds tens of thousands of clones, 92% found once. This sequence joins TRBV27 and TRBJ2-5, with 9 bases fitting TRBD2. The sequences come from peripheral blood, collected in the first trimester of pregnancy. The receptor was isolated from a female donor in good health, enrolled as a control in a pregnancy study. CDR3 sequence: CASGSAGGPQTQYF. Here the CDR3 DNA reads TGTGCCAGCGGCTCCGCGGGGGGGCCGCAGACCCAGTACTTC.